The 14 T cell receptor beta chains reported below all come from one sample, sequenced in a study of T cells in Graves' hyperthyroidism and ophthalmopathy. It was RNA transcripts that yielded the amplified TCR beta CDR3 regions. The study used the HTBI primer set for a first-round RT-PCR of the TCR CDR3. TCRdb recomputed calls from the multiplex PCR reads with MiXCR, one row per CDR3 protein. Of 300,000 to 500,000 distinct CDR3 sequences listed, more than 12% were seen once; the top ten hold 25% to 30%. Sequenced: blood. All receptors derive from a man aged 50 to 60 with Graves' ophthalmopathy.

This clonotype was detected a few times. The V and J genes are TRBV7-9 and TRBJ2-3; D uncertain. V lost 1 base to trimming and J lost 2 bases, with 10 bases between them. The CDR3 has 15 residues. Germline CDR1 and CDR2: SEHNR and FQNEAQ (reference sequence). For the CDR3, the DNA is TGTGCCAGCAGCTTAGGTGCAGAATACACAGATACGCAGTATTTT. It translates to CASSLGAEYTDTQYF.

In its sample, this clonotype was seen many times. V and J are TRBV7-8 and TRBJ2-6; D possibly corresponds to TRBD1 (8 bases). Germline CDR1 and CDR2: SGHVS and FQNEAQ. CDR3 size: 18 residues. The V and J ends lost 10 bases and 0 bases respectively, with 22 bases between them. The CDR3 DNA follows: TGTGCCACCCAGGGGAGGACAGGGACTAACTCTGGGGCCAACGTCCTGACTTTC. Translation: CATQGRTGTNSGANVLTF.

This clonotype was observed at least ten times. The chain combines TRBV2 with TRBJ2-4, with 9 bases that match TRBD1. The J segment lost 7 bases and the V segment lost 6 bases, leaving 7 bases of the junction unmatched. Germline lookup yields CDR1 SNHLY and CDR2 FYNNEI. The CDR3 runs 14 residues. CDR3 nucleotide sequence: TGTGCCAGCAGGGCACAGGGGGCCTGGAACATTCAGTACTTC. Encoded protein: CASRAQGAWNIQYF.

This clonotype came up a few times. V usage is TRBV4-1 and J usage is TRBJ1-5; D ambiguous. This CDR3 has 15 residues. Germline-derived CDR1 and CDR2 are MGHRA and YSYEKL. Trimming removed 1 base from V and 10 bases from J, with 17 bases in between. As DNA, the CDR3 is TGCGCCAGCAGCCAAGGAGTAGGGCAAATGGGTCCCCAGCATTTT. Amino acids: CASSQGVGQMGPQHF.

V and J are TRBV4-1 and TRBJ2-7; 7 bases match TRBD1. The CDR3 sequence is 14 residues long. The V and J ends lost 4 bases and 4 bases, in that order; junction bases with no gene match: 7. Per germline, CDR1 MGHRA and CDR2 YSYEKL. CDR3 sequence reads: CASSRTGTVYEQYF. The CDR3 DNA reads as TGCGCCAGCAGCCGTACCGGGACAGTATACGAGCAGTACTTC.

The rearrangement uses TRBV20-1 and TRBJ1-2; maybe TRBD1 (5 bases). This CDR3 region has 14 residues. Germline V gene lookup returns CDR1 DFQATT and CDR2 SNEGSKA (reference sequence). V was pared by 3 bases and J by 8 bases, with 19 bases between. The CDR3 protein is CSASGSRAVGGYTF. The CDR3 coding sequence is TGCAGTGCTAGCGGTTCCAGGGCGGTCGGAGGCTACACCTTC.

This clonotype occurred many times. Here the CDR3 DNA reads TGCGCCAGCAGCTTTGGTTTAGAGGGCACTGAAGCTTTCTTT. Its protein is CASSFGLEGTEAFF. This chain links TRBV5-1 with TRBJ1-1; D remains ambiguous. Trimming cost V 2 bases and J 4 bases, with 12 bases left between them. CDR1 is SGHRS, CDR2 YFSETQ, per germline. There are 14 residues in the CDR3.

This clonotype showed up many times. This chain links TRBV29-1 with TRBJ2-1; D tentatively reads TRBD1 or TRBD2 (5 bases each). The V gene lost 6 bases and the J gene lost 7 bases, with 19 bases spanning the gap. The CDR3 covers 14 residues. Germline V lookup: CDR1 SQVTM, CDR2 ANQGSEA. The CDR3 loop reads CSVGVGRGRNEQFF. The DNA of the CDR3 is TGCAGCGTGGGGGTAGGGAGAGGTAGAAATGAGCAGTTCTTC.

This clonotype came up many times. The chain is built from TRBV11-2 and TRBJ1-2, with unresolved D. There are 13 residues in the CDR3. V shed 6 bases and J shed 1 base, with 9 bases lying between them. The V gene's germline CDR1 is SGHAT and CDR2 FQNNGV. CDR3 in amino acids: CASSSGSNYGYTF. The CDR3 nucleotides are TGTGCCAGCAGTAGCGGAAGTAACTATGGCTACACCTTC.

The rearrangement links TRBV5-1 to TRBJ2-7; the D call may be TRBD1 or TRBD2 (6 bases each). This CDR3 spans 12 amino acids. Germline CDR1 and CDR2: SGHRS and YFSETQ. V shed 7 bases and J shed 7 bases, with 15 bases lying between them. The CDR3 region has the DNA TGCGCCAGCGGCCCGGGGGCGGGAGAGCAGTACTTC. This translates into CASGPGAGEQYF. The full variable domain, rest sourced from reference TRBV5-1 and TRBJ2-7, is KAGVTQTPRYLIKTRGQQVTLSCSPISGHRSVSWYQQTPGQGLQFLFEYFSETQRNKGNFPGRFSGRQFSNSRSEMNVSTLELGDSALYLCASGPGAGEQYFGPGTRLTVT.

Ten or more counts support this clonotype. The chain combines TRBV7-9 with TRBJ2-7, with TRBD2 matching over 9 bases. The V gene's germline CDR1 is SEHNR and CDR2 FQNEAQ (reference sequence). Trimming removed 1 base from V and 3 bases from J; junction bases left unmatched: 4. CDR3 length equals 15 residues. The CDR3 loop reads CASSLERAGGYEQYF. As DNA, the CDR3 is TGTGCCAGCAGCTTAGAACGAGCGGGAGGCTACGAGCAGTACTTC. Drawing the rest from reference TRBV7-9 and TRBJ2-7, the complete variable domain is DTGVSQNPRHKITKRGQNVTFRCDPISEHNRLYWYRQTLGQGPEFLTYFQNEAQLEKSRLLSDRFSAERPKGSFSTLEIQRTEQGDSAMYLCASSLERAGGYEQYFGPGTRLTVT.

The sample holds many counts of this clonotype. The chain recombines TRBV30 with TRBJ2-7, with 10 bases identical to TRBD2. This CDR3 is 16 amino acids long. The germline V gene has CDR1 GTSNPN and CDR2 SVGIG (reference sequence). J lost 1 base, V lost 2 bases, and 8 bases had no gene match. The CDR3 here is CAWSNQGLASSYEQYF. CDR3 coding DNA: TGTGCCTGGAGTAATCAGGGACTAGCGAGTTCCTACGAGCAGTACTTC.

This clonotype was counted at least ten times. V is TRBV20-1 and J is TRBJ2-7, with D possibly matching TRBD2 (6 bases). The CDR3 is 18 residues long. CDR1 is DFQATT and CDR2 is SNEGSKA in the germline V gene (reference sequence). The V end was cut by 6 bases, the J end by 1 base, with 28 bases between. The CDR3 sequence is CSAHRPLAGVLISYEQYF. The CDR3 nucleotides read TGCAGTGCCCATCGCCCACTAGCAGGAGTCCTAATTTCCTACGAGCAGTACTTC.

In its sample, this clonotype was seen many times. The CDR3 loop is CSASLTATHGQYF. The CDR3 DNA is TGCAGTGCTAGTTTAACAGCTACGCATGGGCAGTACTTC. The chain combines TRBV20-1 with TRBJ2-7, with no clear D. This CDR3 spans 13 amino acids. Trimming left V 3 bases short and J 9 bases short, with 18 bases between. Germline-derived CDR1 and CDR2 are DFQATT and SNEGSKA (reference sequence).